The clone carrying this T cell receptor (beta chain) was counted a few times. Its antigen is unknown. Researchers attached unique molecular identifiers to individual cDNA molecules. TCRdb fed the 5' RACE reads into MiXCR, producing one record per CDR3 protein. The repertoire holds 60,000 to 75,000 distinct CDR3 sequences, approximately 12% seen once, with roughly 6.8% in the top ten. The CDR3 totals 13 residues. The V gene lost 8 bases and the J gene lost 6 bases, with 16 bases spanning the gap. This entry belongs to a study of early T cells in non-severe SARS-CoV-2 infection. The wider study: The chains were unpaired, and the sequenced material was bulk RNA from unsorted whole blood. Study results and limitations: Anti-spike CD8 specificities were favored by VDJdb matching, whose results missed private and CD4 specificities.

Sequenced sample: whole blood. The chain has TRBV12-3 or TRBV12-4 and TRBJ2-5, with D possibly being TRBD1 or TRBD2 (5 bases each). The source is an adult who was a healthcare worker with PCR-confirmed SARS-CoV-2 infection or an uninfected control (not recorded which). CDR3 coding DNA: TGTGCCAGCCGGGACGGCAGTTACAAGACCCAGTACTTC. This encodes CASRDGSYKTQYF.